A selection of T cell receptor beta chains follows, all from one sample in a study of breast tumors, draining lymph nodes, adjacent tissues. One entry per CDR3 protein, called by TCRdb with MiXCR from the multiplex PCR reads. The repertoire holds over 130,000 distinct CDR3 sequences, with about 31% as singletons. The sequencing input was axillary lymph node tissue. These receptors were taken from a female donor with breast cancer. Some clones in this sample may be carry-over from other donors' samples. Both conserved end residues are part of each CDR3. D genes are given only for firm matches. Part of the rows lack a size; the others show once, few, many or a class for expanded clones.

clone size: many; D gene: TRBD1; V gene: TRBV20-1; J gene: TRBJ1-3; CDR3 protein: CSARYTGEVNTIYF; CDR3 DNA: TGCAGTGCTAGATACACAGGGGAAGTAAACACCATATATTTT
clone size: many; D gene: -; V gene: TRBV19; J gene: TRBJ1-2; CDR3 protein: CASSISGDGYTF; CDR3 DNA: TGTGCCAGTAGTATTAGCGGGGATGGCTACACCTTC
clone size: few; D gene: -; V gene: TRBV29-1; J gene: TRBJ1-1; CDR3 protein: CSAQILMNTEAFF; CDR3 DNA: TGCAGCGCTCAAATACTCATGAACACTGAAGCTTTCTTT
clone size: many; D gene: TRBD1; V gene: TRBV28; J gene: TRBJ2-7; CDR3 protein: CASRPRTGATYEQYF; CDR3 DNA: TGTGCCAGCAGACCTAGGACAGGGGCGACCTACGAGCAGTACTTC
clone size: few; D gene: -; V gene: TRBV28; J gene: TRBJ2-2; CDR3 protein: CASTPNRRTGELFF; CDR3 DNA: TGTGCCAGCACGCCGAACCGACGCACCGGGGAGCTGTTTTTT
clone size: few; D gene: -; V gene: TRBV7-8; J gene: TRBJ2-3; CDR3 protein: CASSSKAGTGSGRDTQYF; CDR3 DNA: TGTGCCAGCAGCTCCAAGGCCGGGACAGGGAGCGGGAGAGATACGCAGTATTTT
clone size: many; D gene: TRBD1; V gene: TRBV20-1; J gene: TRBJ2-5; CDR3 protein: CSARRGQGILKPMVAQYF; CDR3 DNA: TGCAGTGCTAGAAGGGGACAGGGAATACTTAAGCCAATGGTGGCCCAGTACTTC
clone size: -; D gene: -; V gene: TRBV5-1; J gene: TRBJ2-5; CDR3 protein: CASSLGQWETQYF; CDR3 DNA: TGCGCCAGCAGCTTGGGACAGTGGGAGACCCAGTACTTC
clone size: many; D gene: -; V gene: TRBV12-3/TRBV12-4; J gene: TRBJ1-2; CDR3 protein: CASSLQNYGYTF; CDR3 DNA: TGTGCCAGCAGTTTACAAAACTATGGCTACACCTTC
clone size: many; D gene: TRBD2; V gene: TRBV2; J gene: TRBJ2-5; CDR3 protein: CASSKLAGGQETQYF; CDR3 DNA: TGTGCCAGCAGTAAACTAGCGGGGGGACAAGAGACCCAGTACTTC
clone size: -; D gene: -; V gene: TRBV7-6; J gene: TRBJ1-1; CDR3 protein: CASSPGLENTEAFF; CDR3 DNA: TGTGCCAGCAGCCCAGGGTTAGAGAACACTGAAGCTTTCTTT
clone size: many; D gene: -; V gene: TRBV24-1; J gene: TRBJ1-5; CDR3 protein: CATDTGPWARDQPQHF; CDR3 DNA: TGTGCCACCGACACGGGGCCCTGGGCTCGCGATCAGCCCCAGCATTTT
clone size: -; D gene: -; V gene: TRBV2; J gene: TRBJ1-6; CDR3 protein: CASTDSGLDNSPLHF; CDR3 DNA: TGTGCCAGCACCGATAGCGGGCTCGATAATTCACCCCTCCACTTT
clone size: -; D gene: TRBD1; V gene: TRBV18; J gene: TRBJ1-1; CDR3 protein: CASSPSGQGGTEAFF; CDR3 DNA: TGTGCCAGCTCACCAAGCGGACAGGGTGGCACTGAAGCTTTCTTT
clone size: many; D gene: -; V gene: TRBV5-4; J gene: TRBJ1-2; CDR3 protein: CASSLETGGYTF; CDR3 DNA: TGTGCCAGCAGCTTAGAGACCGGTGGCTACACCTTC
clone size: -; D gene: TRBD2; V gene: TRBV12-3/TRBV12-4; J gene: TRBJ2-1; CDR3 protein: CASSSRGGAWEQFF; CDR3 DNA: TGTGCCAGCAGTTCGCGCGGGGGGGCATGGGAGCAGTTCTTC
clone size: -; D gene: -; V gene: TRBV19; J gene: TRBJ2-7; CDR3 protein: CASSIAEGHEQYF; CDR3 DNA: TGTGCCAGTAGTATAGCTGAAGGGCACGAGCAGTACTTC
clone size: many; D gene: -; V gene: TRBV28; J gene: TRBJ2-3; CDR3 protein: CASSSPSRGDTQYF; CDR3 DNA: TGTGCCAGCAGTTCCCCGTCCCGGGGAGATACGCAGTATTTT
clone size: many; D gene: -; V gene: TRBV20-1; J gene: TRBJ2-5; CDR3 protein: CSARDWSLQETQYF; CDR3 DNA: TGCAGTGCTAGAGATTGGTCTCTCCAAGAGACCCAGTACTTC
clone size: many; D gene: TRBD1; V gene: TRBV12-3/TRBV12-4; J gene: TRBJ1-2; CDR3 protein: CASSSDRGPYGYTF; CDR3 DNA: TGTGCCAGCAGTTCCGACAGGGGCCCCTATGGCTACACCTTC
clone size: many; D gene: TRBD1; V gene: TRBV30; J gene: TRBJ2-7; CDR3 protein: CAYSGQGYEQYF; CDR3 DNA: TGTGCCTACTCGGGACAGGGCTACGAGCAGTACTTC
clone size: -; D gene: -; V gene: TRBV11-2; J gene: TRBJ2-7; CDR3 protein: CASSSIRRGYEQYF; CDR3 DNA: TGTGCCAGCAGCTCAATTCGGAGGGGCTACGAGCAGTACTTC
clone size: -; D gene: -; V gene: TRBV4-1; J gene: TRBJ1-2; CDR3 protein: CASTLGDNLLYGYTF; CDR3 DNA: TGCGCCAGCACCCTCGGAGACAATTTGCTCTATGGCTACACCTTC
clone size: many; D gene: -; V gene: TRBV30; J gene: TRBJ1-1; CDR3 protein: CAWSKKDRFQAFF; CDR3 DNA: TGTGCCTGGAGCAAAAAGGACCGATTTCAAGCTTTCTTT
clone size: many; D gene: -; V gene: TRBV28; J gene: TRBJ2-7; CDR3 protein: CASSFGAYEQYF; CDR3 DNA: TGTGCCAGCAGTTTCGGGGCCTACGAGCAGTACTTC
clone size: few; D gene: -; V gene: TRBV5-1; J gene: TRBJ1-1; CDR3 protein: CASFPPASDTEAFF; CDR3 DNA: TGCGCCAGCTTCCCCCCCGCCTCGGACACTGAAGCTTTCTTT
clone size: -; D gene: -; V gene: TRBV6-4; J gene: TRBJ1-4; CDR3 protein: CARKPGMFANGKLFF; CDR3 DNA: TGTGCCAGAAAACCAGGGATGTTTGCTAATGGAAAACTGTTTTTT
clone size: many; D gene: TRBD1; V gene: TRBV11-2; J gene: TRBJ1-6; CDR3 protein: CASSLAGTGGYSPLHF; CDR3 DNA: TGTGCCAGCAGCTTAGCCGGGACAGGGGGGTATTCACCCCTCCACTTT
clone size: many; D gene: -; V gene: TRBV2; J gene: TRBJ2-3; CDR3 protein: CASGAISSTDTQYF; CDR3 DNA: TGTGCCAGCGGGGCTATAAGTTCTACAGATACGCAGTATTTT
clone size: many; D gene: -; V gene: TRBV19; J gene: TRBJ1-6; CDR3 protein: CASSRTVESPLHF; CDR3 DNA: TGTGCCAGTAGTCGGACAGTTGAATCACCCCTCCACTTT
clone size: many; D gene: -; V gene: TRBV19; J gene: TRBJ2-5; CDR3 protein: CASRGDMPETQYF; CDR3 DNA: TGTGCCAGTAGGGGCGACATGCCAGAGACCCAGTACTTC
clone size: -; D gene: -; V gene: TRBV7-9; J gene: TRBJ2-5; CDR3 protein: CASQAVGDTGETQYF; CDR3 DNA: TGTGCCAGCCAAGCAGTAGGGGACACCGGGGAGACCCAGTACTTC
clone size: few; D gene: TRBD1; V gene: TRBV11-2; J gene: TRBJ1-1; CDR3 protein: CASSGGTGRNTEAFF; CDR3 DNA: TGTGCCAGCAGCGGGGGGACAGGGAGAAACACTGAAGCTTTCTTT
clone size: -; D gene: TRBD2; V gene: TRBV24-1; J gene: TRBJ2-1; CDR3 protein: CATSDATSGSINEQFF; CDR3 DNA: TGTGCCACCAGTGACGCGACTAGCGGGAGCATCAATGAGCAGTTCTTC
clone size: -; D gene: -; V gene: TRBV29-1; J gene: TRBJ1-4; CDR3 protein: CSVEGQGFANYGYTFGSGKLFF; CDR3 DNA: -
clone size: once; D gene: TRBD1; V gene: TRBV25-1; J gene: TRBJ1-6; CDR3 protein: CASSVTGGVSPLHF; CDR3 DNA: TGTGCCAGCAGTGTGACAGGGGGGGTTTCACCCCTCCACTTT
clone size: -; D gene: -; V gene: TRBV11-3; J gene: TRBJ2-1; CDR3 protein: CASSSTGDWDEQFF; CDR3 DNA: TGTGCCAGCAGCTCAACAGGAGACTGGGATGAGCAGTTCTTC
clone size: many; D gene: TRBD1; V gene: TRBV9; J gene: TRBJ2-1; CDR3 protein: CASSTRTGGDYNEQFF; CDR3 DNA: TGTGCCAGCAGCACTCGGACAGGGGGCGACTACAATGAGCAGTTCTTC
clone size: many; D gene: -; V gene: TRBV19; J gene: TRBJ1-5; CDR3 protein: CASSGTNSNQPQHF; CDR3 DNA: TGTGCCAGTAGTGGGACAAATAGCAATCAGCCCCAGCATTTT
clone size: -; D gene: -; V gene: TRBV7-3; J gene: TRBJ2-1; CDR3 protein: CASSLPGDNGQFF; CDR3 DNA: TGTGCCAGCAGCTTACCAGGGGACAATGGACAGTTCTTC